This TCR beta chain was sequenced during a study of CD8 T cells in Susac syndrome. The germline V and J ends were trimmed by 5 bases and 5 bases, with 18 bases remaining between them. The CDR3 contains 15 residues. Germline V gene lookup returns CDR1 MNHEY and CDR2 SMNVEV (reference sequence). With random hexamers, reverse transcription was performed on roughly 0.45 to 1 ug of RNA. TCRdb processed the immunoSEQ multiplex PCR reads anew with MiXCR; each CDR3 protein has one entry. Among around 190,000 distinct CDR3 sequences listed, roughly 94% were seen once. The CD8+ and CD4+ T cells were negatively isolated, with the TEMRA cells enriched by FACS.

The sequence came from a human donor in good health. The sequenced sample was CD4+ T cells from PBMCs. The rearrangement links TRBV27 to TRBJ1-2; possibly TRBD1 for D (5 bases). The CDR3 spells CASSLHIRQPYGYTF. The CDR3 nucleotides are TGTGCCAGCAGTCTACACATCCGACAGCCGTATGGCTACACCTTC.